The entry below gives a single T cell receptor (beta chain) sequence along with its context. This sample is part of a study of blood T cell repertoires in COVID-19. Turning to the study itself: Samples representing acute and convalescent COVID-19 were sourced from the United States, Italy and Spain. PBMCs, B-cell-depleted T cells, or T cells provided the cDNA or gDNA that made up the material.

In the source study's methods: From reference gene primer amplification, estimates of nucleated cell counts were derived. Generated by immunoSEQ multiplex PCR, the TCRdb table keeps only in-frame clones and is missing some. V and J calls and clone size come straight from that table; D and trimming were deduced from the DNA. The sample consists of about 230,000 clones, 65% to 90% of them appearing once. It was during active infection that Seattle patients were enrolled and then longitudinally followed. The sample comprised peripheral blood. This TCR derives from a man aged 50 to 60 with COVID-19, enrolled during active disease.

Here the CDR3 reads CASSEQGGDTEAFF. The DNA for the CDR3 is TGTGCCAGCTCAGAGCAGGGAGGCGATACTGAAGCTTTCTTT. The chain is built from TRBV18 and TRBJ1-1, with a weak D call TRBD1 (5 bases). The CDR3 length is 14 residues. The V gene lost 5 bases and the J gene lost 5 bases, with 15 bases spanning the gap. The germline V gene has CDR1 KGHSH and CDR2 LQKENI.